The present T cell receptor beta chain was sequenced within a study of blood T cells in healthy people across ages. Study observations and caveats: It was held that diversity estimates obtained from one million T cells represented underestimates.

Details on this clonotype: Its antigen remains unidentified.

Per sample, no less than 5.5 micrograms of total RNA were extracted. Together with a sample-barcoded 5' primer, a J-beta primer mix was included in a second PCR lasting roughly 6 to 12 cycles. TCRdb called the 5' RACE reads again in MiXCR, with one record for every CDR3 protein. Of about 1.4 million distinct CDR3 sequences in the sample, 45% to 70% were seen once. Germline CDR1 and CDR2: SQVTM and ANQGSEA. V lost 6 bases and J 0 bases, leaving 11 bases between the germline ends. CDR3 length: 14 amino acids. Sequenced input: blood. J is TRBJ1-4 and V is TRBV29-1; tentatively, D is TRBD1 (5 bases). The clonotype comes from a man younger than 35 in good health. The CDR3 sequence: CSVAGGATNEKLFF. In nucleotides, the CDR3 is TGCAGCGTCGCGGGGGGTGCAACTAATGAAAAACTGTTTTTT.